The present T cell receptor (beta chain) was sequenced within a study of blood T cell repertoires in COVID-19. The CDR3 totals 12 residues. After removal of 3 bases from V and 11 bases from J, the junction contained 4 bases not matched to a gene. Germline V gene lookup returns CDR1 KGHSH and CDR2 LQKENI. TCRdb's table, derived via immunoSEQ multiplex PCR, lists solely in-frame clones and lacks some. The sample carries roughly 180,000 clones, more than 85% recorded once. The clonotype comes from a woman aged 25-40 years with active or convalescent COVID-19. The rearrangement uses TRBV18 and TRBJ1-3, with 7 bases identical to TRBD1. The sequencing input was peripheral blood. DNA for the CDR3: TGTGCCAGCTCACCTAACAGGGGCCCCATATATTTT. Translation gives CASSPNRGPIYF. Full variable domain (missing parts from reference TRBV18 and TRBJ1-3): NAGVMQNPRHLVRRRGQEARLRCSPMKGHSHVYWYRQLPEEGLKFMVYLQKENIIDESGMPKERFSAEFPKEGPSILRIQQVVRGDSAAYFCASSPNRGPIYFGEGSWLTVV.